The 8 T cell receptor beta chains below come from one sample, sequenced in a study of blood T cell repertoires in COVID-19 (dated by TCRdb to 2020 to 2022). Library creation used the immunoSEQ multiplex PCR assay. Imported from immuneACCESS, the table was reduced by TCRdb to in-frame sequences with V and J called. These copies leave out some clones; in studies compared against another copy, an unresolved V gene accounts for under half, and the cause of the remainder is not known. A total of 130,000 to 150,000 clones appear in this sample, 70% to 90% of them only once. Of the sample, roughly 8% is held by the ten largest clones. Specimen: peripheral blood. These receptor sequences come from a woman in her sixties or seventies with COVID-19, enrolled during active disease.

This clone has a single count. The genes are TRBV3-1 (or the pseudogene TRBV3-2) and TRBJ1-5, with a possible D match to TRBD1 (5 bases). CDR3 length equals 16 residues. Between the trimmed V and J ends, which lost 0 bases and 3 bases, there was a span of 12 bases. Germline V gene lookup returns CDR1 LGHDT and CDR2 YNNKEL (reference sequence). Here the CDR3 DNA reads TGTGCCAGCAGCCAAGATAGTGGAGGGGACAATCAGCCCCAGCATTTT. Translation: CASSQDSGGDNQPQHF.

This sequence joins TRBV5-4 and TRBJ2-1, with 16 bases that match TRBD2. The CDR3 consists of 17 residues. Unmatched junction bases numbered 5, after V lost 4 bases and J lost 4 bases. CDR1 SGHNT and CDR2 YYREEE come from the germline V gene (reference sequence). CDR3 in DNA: TGTGCCAGCAGCCCAGGGACTAGCGGGGGGGTATACAATGAGCAGTTCTTC. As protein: CASSPGTSGGVYNEQFF.

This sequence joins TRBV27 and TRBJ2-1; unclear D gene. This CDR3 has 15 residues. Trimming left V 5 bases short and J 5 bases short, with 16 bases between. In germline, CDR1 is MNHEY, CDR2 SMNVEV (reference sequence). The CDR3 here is CASSLGLPINNEQFF. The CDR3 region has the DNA TGTGCCAGCAGTCTTGGGCTACCGATAAACAATGAGCAGTTCTTC.

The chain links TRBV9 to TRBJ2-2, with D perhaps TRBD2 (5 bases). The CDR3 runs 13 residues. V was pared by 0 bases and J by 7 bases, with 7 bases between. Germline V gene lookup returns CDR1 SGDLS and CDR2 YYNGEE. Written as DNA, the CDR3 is TGTGCCAGCAGCGTAGAAGAGGGCGGGGAGCTGTTTTTT. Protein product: CASSVEEGGELFF.

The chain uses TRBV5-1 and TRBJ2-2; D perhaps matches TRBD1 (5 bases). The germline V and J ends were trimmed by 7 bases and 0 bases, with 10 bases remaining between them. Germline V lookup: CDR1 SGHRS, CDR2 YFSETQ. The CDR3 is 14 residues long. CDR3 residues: CASAQVPNTGELFF. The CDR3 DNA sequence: TGCGCCAGCGCACAGGTTCCGAACACCGGGGAGCTGTTTTTT.

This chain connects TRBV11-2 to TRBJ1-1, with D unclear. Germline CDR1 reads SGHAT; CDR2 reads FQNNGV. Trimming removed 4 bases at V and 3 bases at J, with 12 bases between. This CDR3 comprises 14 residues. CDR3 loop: CASSSGSRDTEAFF. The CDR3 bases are TGTGCCAGCAGCTCAGGATCGCGGGACACTGAAGCTTTCTTT.

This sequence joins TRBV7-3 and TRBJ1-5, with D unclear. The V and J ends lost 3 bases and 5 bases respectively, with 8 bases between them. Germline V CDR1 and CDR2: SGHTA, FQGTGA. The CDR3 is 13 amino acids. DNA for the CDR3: TGTGCCAGCAGCTTGCAGCGAGATCAGCCCCAGCATTTT. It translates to CASSLQRDQPQHF.

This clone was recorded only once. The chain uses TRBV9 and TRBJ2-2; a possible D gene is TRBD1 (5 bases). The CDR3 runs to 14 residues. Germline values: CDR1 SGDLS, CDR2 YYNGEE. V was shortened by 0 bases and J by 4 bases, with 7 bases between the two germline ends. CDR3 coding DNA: TGTGCCAGCAGCGTAGCTGGGGCCACCGGGGAGCTGTTTTTT. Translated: CASSVAGATGELFF. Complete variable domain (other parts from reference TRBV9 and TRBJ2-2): DSGVTQTPKHLITATGQRVTLRCSPRSGDLSVYWYQQSLDQGLQFLIQYYNGEERAKGNILERFSAQQFPDLHSELNLSSLELGDSALYFCASSVAGATGELFFGEGSRLTVL.